This TCR beta chain came from a study of human T cells and chemical hapten exposure. TCRdb reprocessed the RACE reads with MiXCR, giving one entry per CDR3 protein. The data hold roughly 380,000 distinct CDR3 sequences, with 5.1% observed a single time. The time point denotes: pre-sensitization, week 0. The treatment here: therapeutic diphenylcyclopropenone sensitization with weekly scalp DPC. This CDR3 contains 14 residues. The germline CDR1 and CDR2 sequences are SEHNR and FQNEAQ (reference sequence). V lost 7 bases and J lost 11, with 18 bases in between. The sample in question was whole blood, obtained in connection with sensitization to the hapten diphenylcyclopropenone (DPC). This rearrangement joins TRBV7-9 to TRBJ1-6; D is possibly TRBD1 (5 bases). This sequence was found in a woman in her forties or fifties with alopecia areata. Some clones in this sample may be carry-over from other donors' samples. CDR3 protein: CASNSGGTAAPLHF. The CDR3 DNA sequence: TGTGCCAGCAATTCCGGGGGGACGGCGGCACCCCTCCACTTT.